Presented here are 23 T cell receptor beta chains from one specimen sequenced in a study of T cell responses to AZD1222 COVID-19 vaccine. Measured with immunoSEQ multiplex PCR; TCRdb has only the in-frame clones, and not every one. The repertoire holds tens of thousands of clones, with about 88% as singletons. This specimen was peripheral blood, taken on day 0 of AZD1222 vaccination. These TCRs come from an adult in good health.

J is TRBJ2-3 and V is TRBV5-4; 7 bases are a match to TRBD2. V shed 3 bases, J shed 2 bases, and the junction held 6 bases outside the gene matches. The length of the CDR3 is 15 residues. CDR1 is SGHNT, CDR2 YYREEE, per germline (reference sequence). CDR3: CASSSQRGPTDTQYF. For the CDR3, the DNA is TGTGCCAGCAGCTCCCAGCGGGGACCCACAGATACGCAGTATTTT. The full variable domain, completed using reference TRBV5-4 and TRBJ2-3, is ETGVTQSPTHLIKTRGQQVTLRCSSQSGHNTVSWYQQALGQGPQFIFQYYREEENGRGNFPPRFSGLQFPNYSSELNVNALELDDSALYLCASSSQRGPTDTQYFGPGTRLTVL.

V is TRBV7-3 and J is TRBJ2-1; D possibly corresponds to TRBD2 (5 bases). The V end was cut by 5 bases, the J end by 7 bases, with 12 bases between. The CDR3 has 13 residues. Germline V gene data show CDR1 as SGHTA and CDR2 as FQGTGA. The CDR3 protein is CASSPGLRNEQFF. Here the CDR3 DNA reads TGTGCCAGCAGCCCCGGACTCCGTAATGAGCAGTTCTTC.

This chain joins TRBV24-1 and TRBJ1-2; D unresolved. This CDR3 is built from 12 residues. Deletions cut 4 bases from V and 8 bases from J, with 10 bases between. The V gene's germline CDR1 is KGHDR and CDR2 SFDVKD. The CDR3 region has the DNA TGTGCCACCAGTGAGCCGGCCAGGGGCTACACCTTC. Protein product: CATSEPARGYTF.

The table lists this clone with a count of one. The chain combines TRBV9 with TRBJ1-2, with D perhaps matching TRBD1 (5 bases). The V and J ends lost 2 bases and 6 bases respectively, with 17 bases between them. Germline CDR1 reads SGDLS; CDR2 reads YYNGEE. The CDR3 covers 15 residues. The CDR3 DNA reads as TGTGCCAGCAGCGTCCCCAACCGAGGACAAAATGGCTACACCTTC. This encodes CASSVPNRGQNGYTF.

The chain couples TRBV6-5 to TRBJ2-1, with D unresolved. This CDR3 is built from 15 residues. Germline values: CDR1 MNHEY, CDR2 SVGAGI. V lost 0 bases and J 4 bases, leaving 10 bases between the germline ends. CDR3 bases: TGTGCCAGCAGTTACTCAATCATAGGGTACAATGAGCAGTTCTTC. Protein product: CASSYSIIGYNEQFF.

V and J are TRBV3-1 (or the pseudogene TRBV3-2) and TRBJ2-3; D possibly corresponds to TRBD1 (5 bases). From germline, CDR1 is LGHDT and CDR2 YNNKEL (reference sequence). Trimming took off 0 bases at V and 5 bases at J, with 15 bases between the two ends. CDR3 size: 16 residues. The CDR3 DNA reads TGTGCCAGCAGCCAAGATCTCGGGCAGGGTAAAGATACGCAGTATTTT. This sequence encodes CASSQDLGQGKDTQYF.

This sequence joins TRBV6-5 and TRBJ1-2, with a tentative D call TRBD1 (6 bases). V lost 2 bases, J lost 4 bases, and 17 bases lay in between. The CDR3 has 16 amino acids. Germline CDR1 is MNHEY and CDR2 is SVGAGI. This CDR3 reads CASSYGRDRSGYGYTF. CDR3 nucleotide sequence: TGTGCCAGCAGTTACGGGAGAGACAGGTCGGGCTATGGCTACACCTTC.

This clone has only a few counts. CDR3 region: CASRGTGGRDEKLFF. The CDR3 DNA reads TGTGCCAGCAGGGGGACAGGGGGCCGGGATGAAAAACTGTTTTTT. V is TRBV6-5 and J is TRBJ1-4, with 12 positions matching TRBD1. CDR1 is MNHEY and CDR2 is SVGAGI in the germline V gene. V gave up 6 bases and J gave up 6 bases; unmatched junction bases: 5. CDR3 length equals 15 residues.

The chain is built from TRBV6-5 and TRBJ1-5; the D gene is possibly TRBD1 (6 bases). V was clipped by 6 bases and J by 0 bases, with 12 bases between them. Germline values: CDR1 MNHEY, CDR2 SVGAGI. The CDR3 length is 15 residues. CDR3 protein: CASRDTGHSNQPQHF. In DNA form, the CDR3 reads TGTGCCAGCAGGGATACAGGGCATAGCAATCAGCCCCAGCATTTT.

The DNA for the CDR3 is TGTGCCAGCAGCGTCCTAGGTTCCGTCTCCTACAATGAGCAGTTCTTC. The encoded protein is CASSVLGSVSYNEQFF. The gene calls are TRBV5-6 and TRBJ2-1, with unresolved D. CDR1 SGHDT and CDR2 YYEEEE come from the germline V gene. Trimming removed 4 bases at V and 0 bases at J, with 14 bases between. The CDR3 covers 16 residues. The whole variable domain, remainder taken from reference TRBV5-6 and TRBJ2-1, is DAGVTQSPTHLIKTRGQQVTLRCSPKSGHDTVSWYQQALGQGPQFIFQYYEEEERQRGNFPDRFSGHQFPNYSSELNVNALLLGDSALYLCASSVLGSVSYNEQFFGPGTRLTVL.

The chain is built from TRBV6-6 and TRBJ1-5, with unresolved D. V was clipped by 7 bases and J by 7 bases, with 14 bases between them. CDR1 and CDR2 from the germline V gene are MNHNY and SVGAGI (reference sequence). The CDR3 runs 13 residues. The CDR3 sequence is CASTRVERQPQHF. CDR3 DNA: TGTGCCAGCACCCGGGTCGAACGACAGCCCCAGCATTTT.

This rearrangement joins TRBV6-5 to TRBJ2-7; TRBD2 matches at 7 bases. The V and J ends lost 11 bases and 1 base, in that order; junction bases with no gene match: 8. Germline CDR1 MNHEY, CDR2 SVGAGI. The CDR3 is 13 amino acids. CDR3 protein: CAASTGGSYEQYF. As DNA, the CDR3 is TGTGCCGCTTCGACGGGGGGATCCTACGAGCAGTACTTC.

The chain recombines TRBV19 with TRBJ2-2; no clear D. Trimming left V 2 bases short and J 6 bases short, with 4 bases between. There are 12 residues in the CDR3. Per germline, CDR1 LNHDA and CDR2 SQIVND (reference sequence). The chain's CDR3 is CASSILSGELFF. DNA for the CDR3: TGTGCCAGTAGTATATTATCCGGGGAGCTGTTTTTT.

In this sample, this clone turned up once. The rearrangement uses TRBV28 and TRBJ1-5, with TRBD1 identical over 7 bases. The CDR3 consists of 14 residues. CDR1 MDHEN and CDR2 SYDVKM come from the germline V gene. V lost 4 bases and J lost 5; bases outside the gene matches: 5. This CDR3 is CASSSQGEHQPQHF. The CDR3 nucleotides are TGTGCCAGCAGTTCTCAGGGGGAACATCAGCCCCAGCATTTT.

In its sample, this clone was seen a few times. The rearrangement uses TRBV24-1 and TRBJ1-2; D is unclear. Germline CDR1 is KGHDR and CDR2 is SFDVKD. The ends were cut back, 5 bases at V and 8 bases at J, with 14 bases in the middle. The CDR3 is 13 amino acids. The CDR3 loop is CATSGRVLRGYTF. The CDR3 nucleotides are TGTGCCACCAGTGGCCGGGTTCTGCGGGGCTACACCTTC.

This clone appeared a few times. The J gene is TRBJ1-2, the V gene TRBV4-2; the match to TRBD1 covers 9 bases. CDR1 and CDR2 (germline): LGHNA, YNFKEQ. CDR3 length: 14 amino acids. The V and J ends lost 3 bases and 5 bases, in that order; junction bases with no gene match: 4. The CDR3 coding sequence is TGTGCCAGCAGCCAGGAAGGACAGGGGTATGGCTACACCTTC. It translates to CASSQEGQGYGYTF.

The V and J genes are TRBV11-2 and TRBJ2-7; D is possibly TRBD1 (5 bases). The CDR3 has 13 residues. Germline CDR1 and CDR2: SGHAT and FQNNGV. V lost 3 bases and J lost 2, with 8 bases in between. The DNA of the CDR3 is TGTGCCAGCAGCTTTGGCAGGGCCTACGAGCAGTACTTC. Translating gives CASSFGRAYEQYF.

The chain uses TRBV21-1 and TRBJ1-4; the DNA was not used to check the table's D call, TRBD1. TRBV21-1 has pseudogene status. This CDR3 is built from 15 residues. Here the CDR3 DNA reads TGTGCCAGCAGCGAAGGGACAGCCCCTAATGAAAAACTGTTTTTT. This gives the protein CASSEGTAPNEKLFF.

In its sample, this clone was seen a few times. The V gene is TRBV5-4, the J gene TRBJ2-7; 8 bases fit TRBD2. CDR3 size: 14 residues. With 4 bases clipped from V and 4 bases from J, the junction kept 7 bases outside the gene matches. CDR1 is SGHNT and CDR2 is YYREEE in the germline V gene (reference sequence). The DNA for the CDR3 is TGTGCCAGCAGCCAGAGCGGGGGACTTTACGAGCAGTACTTC. This sequence encodes CASSQSGGLYEQYF.

Comments on this clone: This CDR3 is also generated by other DNA sequences in the sample. The chain joins TRBV15 to TRBJ2-2; 9 bases map to TRBD2. Germline loops: CDR1 LNHNV, CDR2 YYDKDF (reference sequence). V was clipped by 1 base and J by 6 bases; unmatched bases: 3. The CDR3 runs to 15 residues. CDR3 loop: CATSRGLAGAGELFF. The CDR3 coding sequence is TGTGCCACCAGCAGAGGATTAGCGGGAGCCGGGGAGCTGTTTTTT.

The CDR3 DNA follows: TGCGCCAGCAGCCAGGGGACAGGGCCTAACAATGAGCAGTTCTTC. This translates into CASSQGTGPNNEQFF. The chain is built from TRBV4-1 and TRBJ2-1, with 9 bases identical to TRBD1. Germline CDR1 is MGHRA and CDR2 is YSYEKL. V lost 3 bases to trimming and J lost 5 bases; unmatched junction nucleotides: 5. The CDR3 loop spans 15 amino acids.

This clone was detected only a few times. The rearrangement uses TRBV29-1 and TRBJ2-7; possible D gene TRBD2, 5 bases. CDR1 and CDR2 (germline): SQVTM, ANQGSEA. CDR3 length equals 13 residues. V was trimmed by 3 bases and J by 2 bases, leaving 11 bases between them. The CDR3 is CSVEVGSAYEQYF. CDR3 sequence (DNA): TGCAGCGTTGAGGTGGGTAGCGCCTACGAGCAGTACTTC.

This clone was counted a few times. The V and J genes are TRBV5-4 and TRBJ2-5; the D call may be TRBD1 or TRBD2 (5 bases each). CDR1 is SGHNT and CDR2 is YYREEE in the germline V gene (reference sequence). V was trimmed by 3 bases and J by 0 bases, leaving 12 bases between them. The CDR3 length is 15 residues. CDR3 sequence reads: CASSSPGANQETQYF. DNA for the CDR3: TGTGCCAGCAGCTCTCCCGGGGCCAACCAAGAGACCCAGTACTTC. Combining the CDR3 with reference TRBV5-4 and TRBJ2-5 gives the whole variable domain ETGVTQSPTHLIKTRGQQVTLRCSSQSGHNTVSWYQQALGQGPQFIFQYYREEENGRGNFPPRFSGLQFPNYSSELNVNALELDDSALYLCASSSPGANQETQYFGPGTRLLVL.